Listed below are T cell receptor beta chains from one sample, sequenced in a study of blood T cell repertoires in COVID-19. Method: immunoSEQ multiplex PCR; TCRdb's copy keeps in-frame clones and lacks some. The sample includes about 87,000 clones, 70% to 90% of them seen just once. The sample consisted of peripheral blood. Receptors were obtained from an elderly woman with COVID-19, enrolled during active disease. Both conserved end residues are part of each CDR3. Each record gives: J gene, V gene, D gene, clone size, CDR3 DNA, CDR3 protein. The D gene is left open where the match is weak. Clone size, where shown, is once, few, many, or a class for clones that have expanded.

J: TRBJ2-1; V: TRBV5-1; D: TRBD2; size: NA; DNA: TGCGCCAGCAGCTCTGCGGGAGGGATATACAATGAGCAGTTCTTC; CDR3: CASSSAGGIYNEQFF
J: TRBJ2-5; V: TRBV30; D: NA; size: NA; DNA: TGTGCCTGGAGTGAGACATTGGGACTTAGAGAGACCCAGTACTTC; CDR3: CAWSETLGLRETQYF
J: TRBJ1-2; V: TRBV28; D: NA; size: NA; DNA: TGTGCCAGCAGCCCCGGGACTCAGGGCTACACCTTC; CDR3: CASSPGTQGYTF
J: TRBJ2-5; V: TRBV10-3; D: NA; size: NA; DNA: TGTGCCATCAGTGAGTCACGGGGTTTAGGAACGGAGACCCAGTACTTC; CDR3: CAISESRGLGTETQYF
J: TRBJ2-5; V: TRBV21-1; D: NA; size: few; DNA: TGTGCCAGCAGCAAAGGTGAAGCTCTAGAGACCCAGTACTTC; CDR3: CASSKGEALETQYF
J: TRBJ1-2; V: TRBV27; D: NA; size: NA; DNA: TGTGCCAGCAGTTTATCAGGACAGACCGGCTATGGCTACACCTTC; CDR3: CASSLSGQTGYGYTF
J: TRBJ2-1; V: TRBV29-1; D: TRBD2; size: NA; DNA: TGCAGCGTTGAAGGAGGGGGACTAGCGGGATACAATGAGCAGTTCTTC; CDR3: CSVEGGGLAGYNEQFF
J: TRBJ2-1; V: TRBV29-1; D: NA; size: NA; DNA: TGCAGCGGGGGTGGACACAACGGAGGGGATGAGCAGTTCTTC; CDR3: CSGGGHNGGDEQFF
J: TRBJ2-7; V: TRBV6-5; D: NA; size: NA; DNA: TGTGCCAGCGGCCGGGACACCTCGTACGAGCAGTACTTC; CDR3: CASGRDTSYEQYF
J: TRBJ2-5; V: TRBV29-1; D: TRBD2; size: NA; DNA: TGCAGCGTTGAATCGCGGGAATGGAGGGCCGGGGGGAGAGAGACCCAGTACTTC; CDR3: CSVESREWRAGGRETQYF
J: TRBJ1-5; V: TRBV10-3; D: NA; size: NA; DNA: TGTGCCATCAGTGAGTCCGGCAATCAGCCCCAGCATTTT; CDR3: CAISESGNQPQHF
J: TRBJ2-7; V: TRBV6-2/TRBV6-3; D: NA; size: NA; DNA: TGTGCCAGCAGTTACCCAACCTACGAGCAGTACTTC; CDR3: CASSYPTYEQYF
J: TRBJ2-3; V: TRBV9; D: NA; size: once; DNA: TGTGCCAGCAGCGTAAGTGGGGGGAGCACAGATACGCAGTATTTT; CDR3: CASSVSGGSTDTQYF
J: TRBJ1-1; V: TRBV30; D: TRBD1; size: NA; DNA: TGTGCCTGGAAGAACAGGGGGTTCAACACTGAAGCTTTCTTT; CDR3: CAWKNRGFNTEAFF
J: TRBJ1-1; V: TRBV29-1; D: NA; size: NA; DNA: TGCAGCGTAGAAAGACAGGCAACTACAGATGATTTCTTT; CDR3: CSVERQATTDDFF
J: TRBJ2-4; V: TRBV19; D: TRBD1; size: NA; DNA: TGTGCCAGTAGTCCCCGTCAGACAGGGACGAACATTCAGTACTTC; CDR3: CASSPRQTGTNIQYF
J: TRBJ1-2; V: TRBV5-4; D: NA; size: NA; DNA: TGTGCCAGCAGCGTCACAAACTATGGCTACACCTTC; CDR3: CASSVTNYGYTF
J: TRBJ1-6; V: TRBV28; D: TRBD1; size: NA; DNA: TGTGCCAGCAGCATAGGACAGGGGGCGCAGTCACCCCTCCACTTT; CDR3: CASSIGQGAQSPLHF
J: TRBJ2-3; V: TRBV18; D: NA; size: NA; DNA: TGTGCCAGCTCACCCTTAGGGGGAGTGACAGATACGCAGTATTTT; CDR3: CASSPLGGVTDTQYF
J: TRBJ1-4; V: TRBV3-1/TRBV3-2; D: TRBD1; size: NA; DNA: TGTGCCAGCAGCCAAAGGACAGGGGCGGGTGAAAAACTGTTTTTT; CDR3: CASSQRTGAGEKLFF
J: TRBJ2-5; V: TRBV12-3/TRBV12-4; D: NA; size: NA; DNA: TGTGCCAGCAGTTTGTTGTCCGTGGAGACCCAGTACTTC; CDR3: CASSLLSVETQYF
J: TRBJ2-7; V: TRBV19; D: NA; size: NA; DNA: TGTGCCAGTAGTATCCACTTAAACTCCTACGAGCAGTACTTC; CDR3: CASSIHLNSYEQYF
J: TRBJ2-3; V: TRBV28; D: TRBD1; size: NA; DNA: TGTGCCAGCACCTCGCCCGGGACAGGGAATCATTTT; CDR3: CASTSPGTGNHF
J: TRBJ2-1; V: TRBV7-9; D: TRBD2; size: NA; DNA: TGTGCCAGCAGCTTAGAGTCTAGCGGGAGTTCTCCGGGGTACAATGAGCAGTTCTTC; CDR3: CASSLESSGSSPGYNEQFF
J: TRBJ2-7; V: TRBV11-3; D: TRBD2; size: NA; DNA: TGTGCCAGCAGCTTCACTAGCGTCGCCGAGCAGTACTTC; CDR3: CASSFTSVAEQYF
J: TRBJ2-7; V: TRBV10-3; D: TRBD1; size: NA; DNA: TGTGCCATCAGTTCCTCGACAGGGGGCCGGGGCGAGCAGTACTTC; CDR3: CAISSSTGGRGEQYF
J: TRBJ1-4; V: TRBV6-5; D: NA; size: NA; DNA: TGTGCCAGCAAGGCTTCCGGAGGTGAAAAACTGTTTTTT; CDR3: CASKASGGEKLFF
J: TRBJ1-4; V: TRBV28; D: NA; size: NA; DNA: TGTGCCAGCACCCGGGGGGGTACTAATGAAAAACTGTTTTTT; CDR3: CASTRGGTNEKLFF